This TCR beta chain is from a study of OX40 agonist ivuxolimab in advanced cancers. General notes on the study: The costimulatory receptor OX40 (CD134) was targeted by ivuxolimab, a fully human IgG2 agonistic monoclonal antibody. Intravenous ivuxolimab was administered to patients every 2 weeks at six dose levels: 0.01, 0.1, 0.3, 1.5, 3 and 10 mg/kg. Of the approximately 50 patients in dose escalation, 19 had hepatocellular carcinoma, approximately 15 had melanoma, 9 had renal cell carcinoma and 9 had head and neck cancer. In the dose-escalation cohort, 75% to 85% of patients were male, and the mean age was roughly 56 years with a range of about 23 to 79. Prior anti-PD-1, anti-PD-L1 or anti-CTLA-4 therapy was permitted, and 30% to 45% of dose-escalation patients had received checkpoint inhibitors. Three dose-escalation patients achieved partial responses, one with hepatocellular carcinoma and two with cutaneous melanoma. The point of sequencing TCRbeta in the periphery was to test whether ivuxolimab changed TCR sequence diversity and drove clonal T-cell expansion. The paper reports the monotherapy dose-escalation portion (N = 52 patients) of the phase I ivuxolimab trial.

V loses 4 bases, J loses 3 bases, and the germline ends lie 13 bases apart. Its CDR3 holds 14 amino acids, cysteine through phenylalanine. Just the 42-base CDR3 DNA is kept, in frame starting at base 1. Based on the germline V gene (reference sequence), the CDR1 and CDR2 sequences are SGHNT and YYREEE. Patients with autoimmune disease history or receiving systemic immunosuppression were excluded from the trial. In every dose cohort, peripheral blood was drawn for TCR sequencing at baseline, cycle 4 day 1, and cycle 7 day 1. The samples were taken from a phase I, first-in-human, multicenter, open-label dose-escalation trial of ivuxolimab. Adults with locally advanced or metastatic melanoma, renal cell, hepatocellular, or head and neck squamous cell carcinoma were enrolled in the trial. Before TCR sequencing, CD4+ and CD8+ T cells were separately sorted from peripheral blood. What the work shows at the level of the full study, not this receptor alone: After ivuxolimab, expanded clones were on average more numerous among CD8+ T cells than among CD4+ T cells. Which antigens the clonally expanded peripheral T cells were specific for was not determined. In the 0.1-3.0 mg/kg groups, partial responders had among the lowest normalized peripheral clonal expansion, particularly in CD8+ T cells. Clonal expansion of both CD4+ and CD8+ blood T cells was observed from baseline to week 6 at doses 0.1 to 3.0 mg/kg. Low levels of normalized T-cell clonal expansion were also seen in some nonresponding patients.

As for this clone: Its antigen is currently not known. Base qualities were left out, and no much larger clone turns up one base away.

For sequencing of the TCRbeta CDR3 region, genomic DNA was extracted from the sorted cells. The immunoSEQ Assay was used to sequence the TCRbeta CDR3 regions. The clones in this table, taken by TCRdb from immuneACCESS, are in-frame only. Not every clone is retained; where verified, under half of the shortfall comes from an unresolved V gene, and the cause of the rest is unknown. The sample table shows tens of thousands of clones, and roughly 86% are seen once. The biggest ten clones account for 3.5% to 4% of the sample. Sequencing was performed on CD4+ or CD8+ T cells sorted from blood, taken in a trial of the OX40 agonist ivuxolimab. The source is an adult with an advanced solid tumor such as melanoma, head and neck, liver or kidney cancer. The rearrangement combines TRBV5-4 with TRBJ1-1, with no D gene named confidently. The CDR3 corresponds to CASSQSGRDTEAFF. The sequenced DNA: TGTGCCAGCAGCCAATCCGGACGTGACACTGAAGCTTTCTTT.